This entry lists 19 T cell receptor beta chains sequenced from one sample in a study of CD8 T cells in Susac syndrome (dated by TCRdb to about 2019). Receptor amplification or capture employed the immunoSEQ multiplex PCR assay. RNA was extracted with the RNeasy kit and roughly 0.45 to 1 ug was reverse transcribed using random hexamers. TCRdb took the public reads, trimmed them with fastp at Q25, ran MiXCR for clone calling and kept in-frame beta chains. Every distinct CDR3 protein forms one entry, paired with its most common genes and DNA. Counted in this sample were some 110,000 distinct CDR3 sequences; over 85% of them appeared once. The top ten hold roughly 0.087% of the sample. Sequencing was carried out using CD4+ T cells from PBMCs. These receptors originate from a human donor in good health.

J is TRBJ2-6 and V is TRBV7-2; the D is unclear. This CDR3 region has 14 residues. Deletions cut 5 bases from V and 0 bases from J, with 5 bases between. Germline assignment: CDR1 SGHTA and CDR2 FQGNSA. Written as DNA, the CDR3 is TGTGCCAGCAGCCTATACTCTGGGGCCAACGTCCTGACTTTC. It encodes CASSLYSGANVLTF.

J is TRBJ1-2 and V is TRBV7-9; D gene ambiguous. The CDR3 consists of 15 residues. V lost 4 bases and J lost 3, with 15 bases in between. The germline V gene has CDR1 SEHNR and CDR2 FQNEAQ (reference sequence). CDR3 coding DNA: TGTGCCAGCAGCTACCGCGGTTTGGAGGACTATGGCTACACCTTC. This gives the protein CASSYRGLEDYGYTF.

The J gene is TRBJ2-1, the V gene TRBV20-1; no clear D. The ends were cut back, 6 bases at V and 7 bases at J, with 7 bases in the middle. Looked up from germline, CDR1 is DFQATT and CDR2 is SNEGSKA (reference sequence). The CDR3 spans 10 residues. CDR3: CSATRNEQFF. In DNA form, the CDR3 reads TGCAGTGCCACCCGTAATGAGCAGTTCTTC.

The chain uses TRBV6-1 and TRBJ2-1, with no clear D. Germline lookup yields CDR1 MNHNS and CDR2 SASEGT. V lost 6 bases and J lost 1, with 16 bases in between. The CDR3 length is 16 residues. CDR3 bases: TGTGCCAGCAGCGGAACTAACAGTGATTCCTACAATGAGCAGTTCTTC. It encodes CASSGTNSDSYNEQFF.

This sequence joins TRBV4-1 and TRBJ2-5, with TRBD2 matching 11 bases. The junction had 7 bases not matched to a gene; V was cut back by 6 bases and J by 1 base. The CDR3 loop spans 16 amino acids. Germline CDR1 is MGHRA and CDR2 is YSYEKL. In nucleotides, the CDR3 is TGCGCCAGCAGTCACAGACTAGCGGGAATCCAAGAGACCCAGTACTTC. Translation: CASSHRLAGIQETQYF.

This clonotype came up once. The CDR3 DNA reads TGCAGCGTTACCGAGCCGACAGGGGGGACCTACGAGCAGTACTTC. It translates to CSVTEPTGGTYEQYF. V gene TRBV29-1 combines with J gene TRBJ2-7, with TRBD1 matching 9 bases. Germline V gives CDR1 SQVTM, CDR2 ANQGSEA. The V gene end was trimmed by 5 bases and the J gene end by 2 bases; junction bases not matched to a gene: 10. The CDR3 is 15 amino acids.

V gene TRBV18 combines with J gene TRBJ1-3; the match to TRBD1 covers 10 bases. The ends lost 1 base at V and 0 bases at J; junction bases unmatched: 6. This CDR3 has 18 residues. In germline, CDR1 is KGHSH, CDR2 LQKENI. The CDR3 protein is CASSPLPGQGFSGNTIYF. The CDR3 DNA sequence: TGTGCCAGCTCACCACTACCGGGACAGGGGTTCTCTGGAAACACCATATATTTT.

DNA for the CDR3: TGTGCCAGCAGCCTACGCCGGGGAGAGCAGGGGCAGTACTTC. Translation: CASSLRRGEQGQYF. This chain links TRBV14 with TRBJ2-7; possibly TRBD1 or TRBD2 for D (5 bases each). CDR3 length: 14 residues. Germline-derived CDR1 and CDR2 are SGHDN and FVKESK. The V end lost 4 bases, the J end lost 9 bases, and 19 bases lay between the germline ends.

This chain connects TRBV7-9 to TRBJ2-5; 11 bases match TRBD2. Germline-derived CDR1 and CDR2 are SEHNR and FQNEAQ (reference sequence). J gave up 4 bases and V 4 bases, and 5 bases lay outside the gene matches. The CDR3 is 15 amino acids. CDR3 DNA sequence: TGTGCCAGCAGCTCAAACCTAGCGGGAGGAGAGACCCAGTACTTC. Protein sequence: CASSSNLAGGETQYF.

The chain has TRBV7-2 and TRBJ1-1; D ambiguous. Germline CDR1 is SGHTA and CDR2 is FQGNSA. V was trimmed by 3 bases and J by 10 bases, leaving 9 bases between them. This CDR3 comprises 11 residues. For the CDR3, the DNA is TGTGCCAGCAGCTTTGAAACAGTAGCTTTCTTT. Translation: CASSFETVAFF.

V is TRBV6-5 and J is TRBJ2-3; D is undetermined. Deletions cut 5 bases from V and 3 bases from J, with 9 bases between. This CDR3 has 13 amino acids. Germline V gene data show CDR1 as MNHEY and CDR2 as SVGAGI. The CDR3 sequence is CASSLGQTDTQYF. The CDR3 region has the DNA TGTGCCAGCAGTCTCGGTCAGACAGATACGCAGTATTTT.

This sequence joins TRBV5-1 and TRBJ1-1; 7 bases line up with TRBD1. Looked up from germline, CDR1 is SGHRS and CDR2 is YFSETQ. The length of the CDR3 is 14 residues. V was clipped by 2 bases and J by 4 bases; unmatched bases: 5. The CDR3 loop reads CASSFDRASTEAFF. In nucleotides, the CDR3 is TGCGCCAGCAGCTTTGACAGGGCATCCACTGAAGCTTTCTTT. Drawing the rest from reference TRBV5-1 and TRBJ1-1, the complete variable domain is KAGVTQTPRYLIKTRGQQVTLSCSPISGHRSVSWYQQTPGQGLQFLFEYFSETQRNKGNFPGRFSGRQFSNSRSEMNVSTLELGDSALYLCASSFDRASTEAFFGQGTRLTVV.

The gene calls are TRBV30 and TRBJ2-7; TRBD1 agrees at 7 bases. Germline values: CDR1 GTSNPN, CDR2 SVGIG (reference sequence). The CDR3 is 14 residues long. Germline trimming cut 4 bases from V and 3 bases from J; bases unmatched to any gene: 9. CDR3 in amino acids: CAWTPSRDSYEQYF. CDR3 DNA: TGTGCCTGGACCCCGTCCCGGGACAGCTACGAGCAGTACTTC.

This chain links TRBV5-1 with TRBJ2-1; D is ambiguous. Germline V gene lookup returns CDR1 SGHRS and CDR2 YFSETQ. V was clipped by 0 bases and J by 0 bases, with 7 bases between them. CDR3 length: 15 residues. The CDR3 reads CASSLDFSSYNEQFF. The CDR3 bases are TGCGCCAGCAGCTTGGACTTCAGCTCCTACAATGAGCAGTTCTTC. Full variable domain (missing parts from reference TRBV5-1 and TRBJ2-1): KAGVTQTPRYLIKTRGQQVTLSCSPISGHRSVSWYQQTPGQGLQFLFEYFSETQRNKGNFPGRFSGRQFSNSRSEMNVSTLELGDSALYLCASSLDFSSYNEQFFGPGTRLTVL.

This chain connects TRBV5-1 to TRBJ1-2; D uncertain. Germline loops: CDR1 SGHRS, CDR2 YFSETQ. The V and J ends lost 3 bases and 6 bases respectively, with 24 bases between them. CDR3 length: 17 residues. CDR3 nucleotides: TGCGCCAGCAGCTCGGCTGGCGGAGACCGGGCGCAGGATGGCTACACCTTC. Amino acids: CASSSAGGDRAQDGYTF.

This clonotype was observed a single time. The V and J genes are TRBV11-2 and TRBJ2-7; the match to TRBD1 covers 11 bases. V was clipped by 1 base and J by 4 bases; unmatched bases: 3. Germline CDR1 is SGHAT and CDR2 is FQNNGV. The CDR3 is 15 residues long. Here the CDR3 reads CASSLGGTGGYEQYF. CDR3 bases: TGTGCCAGCAGCTTAGGAGGGACAGGGGGATACGAGCAGTACTTC. Filled out from reference TRBV11-2 and TRBJ2-7, the complete variable domain reads EAGVAQSPRYKIIEKRQSVAFWCNPISGHATLYWYQQILGQGPKLLIQFQNNGVVDDSQLPKDRFSAERLKGVDSTLKIQPAKLEDSAVYLCASSLGGTGGYEQYFGPGTRLTVT.

The chain combines TRBV2 with TRBJ2-2, with 8 bases identical to TRBD2. The V gene's germline CDR1 is SNHLY and CDR2 FYNNEI. V lost 6 bases, J lost 5 bases, and 11 bases stayed unmatched. The CDR3 sequence is 16 residues long. The CDR3 DNA reads TGTGCCAGCAGCCTCCGGGAGGGCCTTTGGACCGGGGAGCTGTTTTTT. Translating it yields CASSLREGLWTGELFF.

In this sample, this clonotype turned up a few times. This chain uses TRBV13 with TRBJ1-5; D not certain. This CDR3 has 13 amino acids. With 3 bases removed from V and 0 bases from J, the gap between germline ends came to 3 bases. Germline CDR1 PRHDT, CDR2 FYEKMQ (reference sequence). The CDR3 spells CASSLGSNQPQHF. CDR3 bases: TGTGCCAGCAGCTTGGGTAGCAATCAGCCCCAGCATTTT.

This chain joins TRBV5-1 and TRBJ2-2, with TRBD2 matching 8 bases. Trimming removed 4 bases from V and 3 bases from J; junction bases left unmatched: 5. The CDR3 sequence is 15 residues long. The germline CDR1 and CDR2 sequences are SGHRS and YFSETQ. The CDR3 coding sequence is TGCGCCAGCAGCCCCCTAGCGGGTGACACCGGGGAGCTGTTTTTT. Translation: CASSPLAGDTGELFF.